The 10 T cell receptor beta chains in this list originate from one sample, sequenced in a study of vaccination effects on CD4 cells after COVID-19. These receptors are not linked to any known antigen. Antigen-specific CD4+ T cells expanded by the ViraFEST assay with viral peptide pools were then sequenced. The authors isolated CD4+ T cells after 9 to 10 days of culture. The data were produced by immunoSEQ multiplex PCR, yet TCRdb's version contains in-frame clones alone and is incomplete. The data hold 50,000 to 65,000 clones, with approximately 79% observed a single time. The material sequenced was CD4+ T cells from PBMCs cultured with HCoV-229E spike peptides, taken before COVID-19 vaccination. The receptors stem from a human donor who received a COVID-19 vaccine.

This chain uses TRBV5-1 with TRBJ2-7; 9 bases are a match to TRBD1. Germline trimming cut 3 bases from V and 5 bases from J; bases unmatched to any gene: 6. Germline V gene sequence: CDR1 SGHRS, CDR2 YFSETQ. The length of the CDR3 is 14 residues. This CDR3 is CASSWGTGSHEQYV. In DNA form, the CDR3 reads TGCGCCAGCAGCTGGGGGACAGGGAGCCACGAGCAGTACGTC.

The genes are TRBV29-1 and TRBJ2-3; maybe TRBD2 (5 bases). The CDR3 length is 12 residues. V was trimmed by 7 bases and J by 0 bases, leaving 8 bases between them. Per germline, CDR1 SQVTM and CDR2 ANQGSEA. Here the CDR3 reads CSGGLSTDTQYF. CDR3 DNA: TGCAGCGGTGGACTTAGCACAGATACGCAGTATTTT.

The chain links TRBV15 to TRBJ2-2; TRBD2 aligns across 7 bases. The CDR3 loop spans 16 amino acids. Trimming cost V 0 bases and J 5 bases; bases outside gene matches: 6. CDR1 is LNHNV and CDR2 is YYDKDF in the germline V gene (reference sequence). CDR3 protein: CATSRDQRGWTGELFF. CDR3 coding DNA: TGTGCCACCAGCAGAGATCAGCGGGGTTGGACCGGGGAGCTGTTTTTT. The full variable domain, rest sourced from reference TRBV15 and TRBJ2-2, is DAMVIQNPRYQVTQFGKPVTLSCSQTLNHNVMYWYQQKSSQAPKLLFHYYDKDFNNEADTPDNFQSRRPNTSFCFLDIRSPGLGDTAMYLCATSRDQRGWTGELFFGEGSRLTVL.

This clone showed up just a few times. The chain combines TRBV18 with TRBJ1-5, with a tentative D call TRBD1 (6 bases). CDR1 and CDR2 from the germline V gene are KGHSH and LQKENI. Trimming took off 3 bases at V and 2 bases at J, with 17 bases between the two ends. This CDR3 spans 17 amino acids. The CDR3 DNA is TGTGCCAGCTCACCTCCCCTGGGGCCAGGGGGCAATCAGCCCCAGCATTTT. Translated: CASSPPLGPGGNQPQHF. Based on the CDR3 plus reference TRBV18 and TRBJ1-5, the full variable domain is NAGVMQNPRHLVRRRGQEARLRCSPMKGHSHVYWYRQLPEEGLKFMVYLQKENIIDESGMPKERFSAEFPKEGPSILRIQQVVRGDSAAYFCASSPPLGPGGNQPQHFGDGTRLSIL.

The chain has TRBV6-5 and TRBJ1-2; no clear D. The CDR3 has 14 residues. CDR1 MNHEY and CDR2 SVGAGI come from the germline V gene. Trimming removed 2 bases from V and 7 bases from J, with 14 bases in between. The CDR3, as DNA: TGTGCCAGCAGTTACAATGACGAAGGAGTTGGCTACACCTTC. Its protein is CASSYNDEGVGYTF.

The table lists this clone with a count of one. The genes are TRBV18 and TRBJ2-2; a weak D match, TRBD1 (5 bases). Germline CDR1 and CDR2: KGHSH and LQKENI. The V end lost 1 base, the J end lost 6 bases, and 12 bases lay between the germline ends. The CDR3 spans 15 residues. Here the CDR3 DNA reads TGTGCCAGCTCACCACGACGCGACAGCCCCGGGGAGCTGTTTTTT. Translating it yields CASSPRRDSPGELFF.

The sample holds a few counts of this clone. The chain recombines TRBV10-3 with TRBJ1-2; D unresolved. Germline CDR1 reads ENHRY; CDR2 reads SYGVKD. Between the trimmed V and J ends, which lost 5 bases and 4 bases, there was a span of 17 bases. The CDR3 spans 15 residues. This chain's CDR3 is CAISSLDGELYGYTF. In DNA form, the CDR3 reads TGTGCCATCAGTTCTTTGGACGGGGAACTCTATGGCTACACCTTC.

V gene TRBV5-1 combines with J gene TRBJ1-3, with D unclear. The V and J ends lost 3 bases and 4 bases respectively, with 8 bases between them. The CDR3 length is 13 residues. CDR1 and CDR2 from the germline V gene are SGHRS and YFSETQ. CDR3 in DNA: TGCGCCAGCAGCTCCGGGCTCGGAAACACCATATATTTT. This translates into CASSSGLGNTIYF.

The rearrangement uses TRBV4-1 and TRBJ2-1, with D unclear. The CDR3 contains 19 residues. The germline V and J ends were trimmed by 0 bases and 0 bases, with 18 bases remaining between them. CDR1 and CDR2 (germline): MGHRA, YSYEKL. Written as DNA, the CDR3 is TGCGCCAGCAGCCAAGATATTTATGGCGGAAAGAGCTCCTACAATGAGCAGTTCTTC. Translated: CASSQDIYGGKSSYNEQFF.

The rearrangement joins TRBV5-6 to TRBJ2-4; 8 positions agree with TRBD1. V trimming: 7 bases; J trimming: 7 bases; junction bases outside the gene matches: 10. This CDR3 is 14 amino acids long. Germline CDR1 SGHDT, CDR2 YYEEEE. CDR3 in DNA: TGTGCCAGCCTGGATGACAGGGGTGGGAACATTCAGTACTTC. Translation gives CASLDDRGGNIQYF.